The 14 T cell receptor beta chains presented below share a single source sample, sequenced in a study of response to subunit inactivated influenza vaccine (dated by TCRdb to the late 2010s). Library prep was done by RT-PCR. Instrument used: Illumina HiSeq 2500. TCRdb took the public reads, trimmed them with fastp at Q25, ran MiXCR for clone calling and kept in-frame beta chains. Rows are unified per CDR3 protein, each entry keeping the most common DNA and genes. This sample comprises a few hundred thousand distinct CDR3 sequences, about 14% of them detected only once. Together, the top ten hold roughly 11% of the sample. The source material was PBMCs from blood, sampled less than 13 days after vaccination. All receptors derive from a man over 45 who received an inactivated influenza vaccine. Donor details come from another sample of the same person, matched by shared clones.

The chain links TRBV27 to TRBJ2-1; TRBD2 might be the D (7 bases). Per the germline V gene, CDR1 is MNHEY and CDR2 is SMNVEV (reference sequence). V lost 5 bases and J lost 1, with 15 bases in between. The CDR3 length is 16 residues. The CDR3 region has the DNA TGTGCCAGCAGTACTTTGGGGGGGCTGTCCTACAATGAGCAGTTCTTC. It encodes CASSTLGGLSYNEQFF.

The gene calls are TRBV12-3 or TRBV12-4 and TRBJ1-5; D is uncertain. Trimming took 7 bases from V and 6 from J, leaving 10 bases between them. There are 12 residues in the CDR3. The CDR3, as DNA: TGTGCCAGCACCTTATGGGGTCAGCCCCAGCATTTT. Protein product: CASTLWGQPQHF.

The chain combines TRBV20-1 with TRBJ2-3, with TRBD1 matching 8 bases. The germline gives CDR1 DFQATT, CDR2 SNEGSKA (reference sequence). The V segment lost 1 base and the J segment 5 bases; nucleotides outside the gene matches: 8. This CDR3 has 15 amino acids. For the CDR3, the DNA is TGCAGTGCTAGAGCGAACAGGGGGTTCGGAGATACGCAGTATTTT. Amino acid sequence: CSARANRGFGDTQYF.

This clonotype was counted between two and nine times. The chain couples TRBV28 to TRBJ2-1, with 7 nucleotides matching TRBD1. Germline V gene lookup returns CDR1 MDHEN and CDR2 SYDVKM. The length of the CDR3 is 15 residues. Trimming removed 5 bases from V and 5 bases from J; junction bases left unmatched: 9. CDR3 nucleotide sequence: TGTGCCAGCAGTGTGGGACAGCCAAGTAACAATGAGCAGTTCTTC. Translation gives CASSVGQPSNNEQFF.

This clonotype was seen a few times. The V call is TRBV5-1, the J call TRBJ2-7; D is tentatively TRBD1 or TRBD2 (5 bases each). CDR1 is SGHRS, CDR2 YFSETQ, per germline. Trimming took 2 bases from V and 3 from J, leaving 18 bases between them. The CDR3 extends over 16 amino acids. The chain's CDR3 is CASSLTYGGPIYEQYF. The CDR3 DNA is TGCGCCAGCAGCTTAACCTATGGGGGACCTATCTACGAGCAGTACTTC.

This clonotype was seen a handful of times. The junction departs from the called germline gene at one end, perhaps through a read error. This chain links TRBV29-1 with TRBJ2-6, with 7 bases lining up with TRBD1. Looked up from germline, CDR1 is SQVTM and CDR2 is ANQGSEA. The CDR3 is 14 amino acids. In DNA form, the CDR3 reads TGCAGCGTTAAAGACAGGGCTGGGGCCAACGTCCTGACTTTC. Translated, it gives CSVKDRAGANVLTF. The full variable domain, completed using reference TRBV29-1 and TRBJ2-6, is SAVISQKPSRDICQRGTSLTIQCQVDSQVTMMFWYRQQPGQSLTLIATANQGSEATYESGFVIDKFPISRPNLTFSTLTVSNMSPEDSSIYLCSVKDRAGANVLTFGAGSRLTVL.

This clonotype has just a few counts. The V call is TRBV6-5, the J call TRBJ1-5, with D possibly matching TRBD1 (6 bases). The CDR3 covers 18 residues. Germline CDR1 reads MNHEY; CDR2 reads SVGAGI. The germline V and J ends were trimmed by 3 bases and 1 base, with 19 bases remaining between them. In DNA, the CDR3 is TGTGCCAGCAGTTATTCGTGGATAGGGACACGGAGCAATCAGCCCCAGCATTTT. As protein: CASSYSWIGTRSNQPQHF.

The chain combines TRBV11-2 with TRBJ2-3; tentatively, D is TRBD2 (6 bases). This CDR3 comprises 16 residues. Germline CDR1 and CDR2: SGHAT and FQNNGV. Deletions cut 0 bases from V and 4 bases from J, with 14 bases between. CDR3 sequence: CASSLDRGGAADTQYF. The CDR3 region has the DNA TGTGCCAGCAGCTTAGATCGGGGCGGGGCGGCAGATACGCAGTATTTT.

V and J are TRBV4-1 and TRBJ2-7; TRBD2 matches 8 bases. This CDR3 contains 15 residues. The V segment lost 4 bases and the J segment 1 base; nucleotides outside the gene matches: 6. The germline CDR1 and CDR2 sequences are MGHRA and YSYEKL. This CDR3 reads CASSRDRGGSYEQYF. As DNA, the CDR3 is TGCGCCAGCAGCCGGGACCGGGGGGGATCCTACGAGCAGTACTTC.

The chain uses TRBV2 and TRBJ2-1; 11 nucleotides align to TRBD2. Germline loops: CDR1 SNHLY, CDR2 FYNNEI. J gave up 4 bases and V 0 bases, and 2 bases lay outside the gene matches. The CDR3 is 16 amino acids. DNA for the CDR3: TGTGCCAGCAGTGAAGCTCTAGCGGGGGGTTACAATGAGCAGTTCTTC. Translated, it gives CASSEALAGGYNEQFF.

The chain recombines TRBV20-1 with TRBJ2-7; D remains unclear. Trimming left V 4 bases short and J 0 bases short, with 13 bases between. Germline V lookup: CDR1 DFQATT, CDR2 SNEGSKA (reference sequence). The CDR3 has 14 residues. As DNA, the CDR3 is TGCAGTGCTAACCCGGGTTCCGTCTCCTACGAGCAGTACTTC. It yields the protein CSANPGSVSYEQYF.

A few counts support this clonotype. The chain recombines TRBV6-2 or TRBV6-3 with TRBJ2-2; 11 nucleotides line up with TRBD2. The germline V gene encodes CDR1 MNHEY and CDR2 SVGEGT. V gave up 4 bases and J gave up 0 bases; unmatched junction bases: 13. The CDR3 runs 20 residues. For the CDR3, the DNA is TGTGCCAGCAGTTTCAACACTAGACTAGCGGGGATCGCGAACACCGGGGAGCTGTTTTTT. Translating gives CASSFNTRLAGIANTGELFF.

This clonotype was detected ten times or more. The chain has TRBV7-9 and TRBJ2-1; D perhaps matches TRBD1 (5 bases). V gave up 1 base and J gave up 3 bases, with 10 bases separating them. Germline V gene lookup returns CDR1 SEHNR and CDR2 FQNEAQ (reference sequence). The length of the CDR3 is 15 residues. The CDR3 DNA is TGTGCCAGCAGCTTAGGGGTCAGGGTCTACAATGAGCAGTTCTTC. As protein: CASSLGVRVYNEQFF.

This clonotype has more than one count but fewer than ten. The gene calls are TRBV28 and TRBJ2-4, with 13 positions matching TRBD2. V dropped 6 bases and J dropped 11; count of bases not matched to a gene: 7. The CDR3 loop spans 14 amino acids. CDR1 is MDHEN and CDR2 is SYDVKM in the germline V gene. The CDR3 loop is CASSKPGLAGFQYF. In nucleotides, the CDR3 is TGTGCCAGCAGCAAACCGGGACTAGCGGGATTTCAGTACTTC.